Listed below are T cell receptor beta chains from one sample, sequenced in a study of cytomegalovirus exposure and HLA in healthy donors. The table came from immunoSEQ multiplex PCR; TCRdb's copy has only in-frame clones and leaves some out. This sample has about 40,000 clones, with about two thirds found just once. The sequencing sample was made of PBMCs. These receptors originate from a man aged 55 to 70 in good health and CMV-seropositive. CDR3s include the opening cysteine and the closing phenylalanine or tryptophan. Fields, in order: V gene, clone size, J gene, D gene, CDR3 DNA, CDR3 protein. The D gene is left open where the match is weak. Size is omitted from some rows. Given values are once, few, many or a class for expanded clones.

v_call: TRBV28
clone_size: NA
j_call: TRBJ2-3
d_call: TRBD1
cdr3_nt: TGTGCCAGCAGTTACAGGGGGCCGCAGTATTTT
cdr3_aa: CASSYRGPQYF

v_call: TRBV29-1
clone_size: NA
j_call: TRBJ2-1
d_call: TRBD2
cdr3_nt: TGCAGCGTTGACGCGGGAGGTCTCTACAATGAGCAGTTCTTC
cdr3_aa: CSVDAGGLYNEQFF

v_call: TRBV18
clone_size: few
j_call: TRBJ1-1
d_call: NA
cdr3_nt: TGTGCCAGCTCACCTACCTATCCGGGGACACCACAAGAAGCTTTCTTT
cdr3_aa: CASSPTYPGTPQEAFF

v_call: TRBV19
clone_size: NA
j_call: TRBJ1-5
d_call: TRBD1
cdr3_nt: TGTGCCAGTAGTCTGGCTTTAGGGACAGTCTCATATCAGCCCCAGCATTTT
cdr3_aa: CASSLALGTVSYQPQHF

v_call: TRBV14
clone_size: NA
j_call: TRBJ1-2
d_call: TRBD1
cdr3_nt: TGTGCCAGCAGCCAAGGGGACAGGGGGGATCCTAACTATGGCTACACCTTC
cdr3_aa: CASSQGDRGDPNYGYTF

v_call: TRBV7-3
clone_size: few
j_call: TRBJ2-1
d_call: TRBD2
cdr3_nt: TGTGCCAGCAGCTCCGGACTAGCGACGAGTGAGCAGTTCTTC
cdr3_aa: CASSSGLATSEQFF

v_call: TRBV5-1
clone_size: few
j_call: TRBJ2-7
d_call: TRBD1
cdr3_nt: TGCGCCAGCAGCCCCCGACAGGGGGCGGGGGAGCAGTACTTC
cdr3_aa: CASSPRQGAGEQYF

v_call: TRBV19
clone_size: NA
j_call: TRBJ2-5
d_call: TRBD2
cdr3_nt: TGTGCCAGTAGTACCAGCGGGACCCAAGAGACCCAGTACTTC
cdr3_aa: CASSTSGTQETQYF

v_call: TRBV5-1
clone_size: NA
j_call: TRBJ2-2
d_call: TRBD1
cdr3_nt: TGCGCCAGCAGTCCCGGGACAGGGGTAAACACCGGGGAGCTGTTTTTT
cdr3_aa: CASSPGTGVNTGELFF

v_call: TRBV4-3
clone_size: NA
j_call: TRBJ2-3
d_call: TRBD1
cdr3_nt: TGCGCCAGCAGCCTTGATGACAGGGGGCGTGCAGATACGCAGTATTTT
cdr3_aa: CASSLDDRGRADTQYF

v_call: TRBV9
clone_size: NA
j_call: TRBJ2-2
d_call: NA
cdr3_nt: TGTGCCAGCAGCGTAACGTTCTGGCAGTCCGGGGAGCTGTTTTTT
cdr3_aa: CASSVTFWQSGELFF

v_call: TRBV4-3
clone_size: NA
j_call: TRBJ2-3
d_call: NA
cdr3_nt: TGCGCCAGCAGCCAAGGGGGGGTAACGGATACGCAGTATTTT
cdr3_aa: CASSQGGVTDTQYF

v_call: TRBV13
clone_size: NA
j_call: TRBJ2-3
d_call: NA
cdr3_nt: TGTGCCAGCAGCCCCCGACAATGGACGGGAGGCACAGATACGCAGTATTTT
cdr3_aa: CASSPRQWTGGTDTQYF

v_call: TRBV5-1
clone_size: NA
j_call: TRBJ1-3
d_call: TRBD1
cdr3_nt: TGCGCCAGCAGCTTGGAGGGGACAGTGACCTCTGGAAACACCATATATTTT
cdr3_aa: CASSLEGTVTSGNTIYF

v_call: TRBV4-2
clone_size: NA
j_call: TRBJ2-2
d_call: NA
cdr3_nt: TGTGCCAGCAGCCCGGCGAACACCGGGGAGCTGTTTTTT
cdr3_aa: CASSPANTGELFF

v_call: TRBV11-1
clone_size: NA
j_call: TRBJ2-5
d_call: NA
cdr3_nt: TGTGCCAGCAGCTTTCGTGTTACGGGTCGGGAGACCCAGTACTTC
cdr3_aa: CASSFRVTGRETQYF

v_call: TRBV5-4
clone_size: once
j_call: TRBJ2-1
d_call: TRBD2
cdr3_nt: TGTGCCAGCAGCAGTCTAACTAGCGGGAGGGGGAATGAGCAGTTCTTC
cdr3_aa: CASSSLTSGRGNEQFF

v_call: TRBV7-2
clone_size: NA
j_call: TRBJ2-3
d_call: TRBD2
cdr3_nt: TGTGCCAGCAGTAAACAGAAGCGGGGGACTAGCACAGATACGCAGTATTTT
cdr3_aa: CASSKQKRGTSTDTQYF

v_call: TRBV6-5
clone_size: NA
j_call: TRBJ2-5
d_call: NA
cdr3_nt: TGTGCCAGCAGTCAAGACAGGTCGTACCAAGAGACCCAGTACTTC
cdr3_aa: CASSQDRSYQETQYF

v_call: TRBV7-2
clone_size: NA
j_call: TRBJ2-1
d_call: TRBD2
cdr3_nt: TGTGCCAGCAGCTTAAGCCTAGCGGGAGGTCCGTCCTACAATGAGCAGTTCTTC
cdr3_aa: CASSLSLAGGPSYNEQFF

v_call: TRBV5-1
clone_size: NA
j_call: TRBJ2-2
d_call: TRBD2
cdr3_nt: TGCGCCAGCAGCCCAACGACTAGCGCGTTCGCGAACACCGGGGAGCTGTTTTTT
cdr3_aa: CASSPTTSAFANTGELFF

v_call: TRBV9
clone_size: NA
j_call: TRBJ2-6
d_call: TRBD2
cdr3_nt: TGTGCCAGCAGCGCCCCGGGAGGCTGGGCCAACGTCCTGACTTTC
cdr3_aa: CASSAPGGWANVLTF

v_call: TRBV4-3
clone_size: NA
j_call: TRBJ2-5
d_call: NA
cdr3_nt: TGCGCCAGCAGCCAAGATTTGGGCCGATCGAACCAAGAGACCCAGTACTTC
cdr3_aa: CASSQDLGRSNQETQYF

v_call: TRBV4-3
clone_size: NA
j_call: TRBJ2-3
d_call: NA
cdr3_nt: TGCGCCAGCAGCCCGTCGACGGGAGCAGATACGCAGTATTTT
cdr3_aa: CASSPSTGADTQYF

v_call: TRBV28
clone_size: NA
j_call: TRBJ2-7
d_call: NA
cdr3_nt: TGTGCCAGCAGACGCCCGGGGGACTTGTTCCTTGAGCAGTACTTC
cdr3_aa: CASRRPGDLFLEQYF

v_call: TRBV7-6
clone_size: NA
j_call: TRBJ1-1
d_call: NA
cdr3_nt: TGTGCCAGCAGCCCCCAAACCCTACCCGAGAACAGGGAGAGCACTGAAGCTTTCTTT
cdr3_aa: CASSPQTLPENRESTEAFF

v_call: TRBV6-1
clone_size: NA
j_call: TRBJ2-2
d_call: NA
cdr3_nt: TGTGCCAGCAGGGTTGACAAAACCGGGGAGCTGTTTTTT
cdr3_aa: CASRVDKTGELFF

v_call: TRBV4-1
clone_size: NA
j_call: TRBJ2-7
d_call: TRBD2
cdr3_nt: TGCGCCAGCAGCCAAGGCGCGGGGGGCAGGGAGCAGTACTTC
cdr3_aa: CASSQGAGGREQYF

v_call: TRBV4-1
clone_size: NA
j_call: TRBJ2-7
d_call: TRBD1
cdr3_nt: TGCGCCAGCAGCCATCCCGGGACAGGGGGTTACGAGCAGTACTTC
cdr3_aa: CASSHPGTGGYEQYF

v_call: TRBV5-6
clone_size: NA
j_call: TRBJ2-7
d_call: NA
cdr3_nt: TGTGCCAGCAGCTTGGGGAGGGCCGGGGCCAACGAGCAGTACTTC
cdr3_aa: CASSLGRAGANEQYF

v_call: TRBV4-3
clone_size: NA
j_call: TRBJ2-1
d_call: NA
cdr3_nt: TGCGCCAGCAGCCGTCTACTGAAAGCCAATGAGCAGTTCTTC
cdr3_aa: CASSRLLKANEQFF

v_call: TRBV29-1
clone_size: NA
j_call: TRBJ2-1
d_call: TRBD2
cdr3_nt: TGCAGCGTTGAAGTACTAGCGGGAGGTGAGCAGTTCTTC
cdr3_aa: CSVEVLAGGEQFF

v_call: TRBV27
clone_size: NA
j_call: TRBJ1-6
d_call: TRBD1
cdr3_nt: TGTGCCAGCAGTCCCGGGACAGGGCCTTTCCTCCACTTT
cdr3_aa: CASSPGTGPFLHF

v_call: TRBV18
clone_size: NA
j_call: TRBJ2-2
d_call: NA
cdr3_nt: TGTGCCAGCTCATCCCAGGGGATTAACACCGGGGAGCTGTTTTTT
cdr3_aa: CASSSQGINTGELFF

v_call: TRBV27
clone_size: NA
j_call: TRBJ2-3
d_call: TRBD2
cdr3_nt: TGTGCCAGCAGAACGGGACTAGCACACACAGATACGCAGTATTTT
cdr3_aa: CASRTGLAHTDTQYF

v_call: TRBV5-6
clone_size: NA
j_call: TRBJ1-6
d_call: NA
cdr3_nt: TGTGCCAGCAGCTTGCCGTCGGAGACGAATAATTCACCCCTCCACTTT
cdr3_aa: CASSLPSETNNSPLHF

v_call: TRBV5-8
clone_size: NA
j_call: TRBJ1-5
d_call: NA
cdr3_nt: TGTGCCAGCAGCTTGTCGTCCTATTGGAGCAATCAGCCCCAGCATTTT
cdr3_aa: CASSLSSYWSNQPQHF

v_call: TRBV9
clone_size: NA
j_call: TRBJ1-4
d_call: NA
cdr3_nt: TGTGCCAGCAGCGTAGACCCCACGGGGGAAAAACTGTTTTTT
cdr3_aa: CASSVDPTGEKLFF

v_call: TRBV6-5
clone_size: NA
j_call: TRBJ2-1
d_call: NA
cdr3_nt: TGTGCCAGCAGGATACACAGGGAAGCCTACAATGAGCAGTTCTTC
cdr3_aa: CASRIHREAYNEQFF

v_call: TRBV5-1
clone_size: NA
j_call: TRBJ1-3
d_call: TRBD1
cdr3_nt: TGCGCCAGCAGACAGGGGATTTCTGGAAACACCATATATTTT
cdr3_aa: CASRQGISGNTIYF

v_call: TRBV5-1
clone_size: NA
j_call: TRBJ1-2
d_call: TRBD1
cdr3_nt: TGCGCCAGCAGCCCACAGGGGGCCGAGGGCTACACCTTC
cdr3_aa: CASSPQGAEGYTF

v_call: TRBV14
clone_size: NA
j_call: TRBJ2-1
d_call: NA
cdr3_nt: TGTGCCAGCAGCCGACAGGTTGGTGAGCAGTTCTTC
cdr3_aa: CASSRQVGEQFF

v_call: TRBV7-3
clone_size: NA
j_call: TRBJ2-1
d_call: NA
cdr3_nt: TGTGCCAGTGGGGAGTTAGAGAGCTCCTACAATGAGCAGTTCTTC
cdr3_aa: CASGELESSYNEQFF

v_call: TRBV21-1
clone_size: few
j_call: TRBJ2-1
d_call: NA
cdr3_nt: TGTGCCAGCAGCAAAGGTCCGGGACTAGCGGGAGACTGTCCCTTCTATGAGCAGTTCTTC
cdr3_aa: CASSKGPGLAGDCPFYEQFF

v_call: TRBV28
clone_size: NA
j_call: TRBJ1-4
d_call: NA
cdr3_nt: TGTGCCAGCAGTTTACGGCAGGCCGATGAAAAACTGTTTTTT
cdr3_aa: CASSLRQADEKLFF

v_call: TRBV5-6
clone_size: few
j_call: TRBJ1-6
d_call: NA
cdr3_nt: TGTGCCAGCAGCTCAAACAGGGCTAATTCACCCCTCCACTTT
cdr3_aa: CASSSNRANSPLHF

v_call: TRBV6-5
clone_size: few
j_call: TRBJ1-1
d_call: NA
cdr3_nt: TGTGCCAGCAGTCTATCGTTGAACACTGAAGCTTTCTTT
cdr3_aa: CASSLSLNTEAFF

v_call: TRBV4-3
clone_size: once
j_call: TRBJ2-1
d_call: NA
cdr3_nt: TGCGCCAGCAGCCAAAGTAGGAGTTACTCCTACAATGAGCAGTTCTTC
cdr3_aa: CASSQSRSYSYNEQFF

v_call: TRBV27
clone_size: NA
j_call: TRBJ2-7
d_call: TRBD2
cdr3_nt: TGTGCCAGCAGCGCCGGGACTAGCGGGAACGGCGAGCAGTACTTC
cdr3_aa: CASSAGTSGNGEQYF

v_call: TRBV19
clone_size: NA
j_call: TRBJ2-1
d_call: TRBD2
cdr3_nt: TGTGCCAGTAGCTCCCTAGCGGGAGCAAATGAGCAGTTCTTC
cdr3_aa: CASSSLAGANEQFF

v_call: TRBV10-1
clone_size: NA
j_call: TRBJ2-7
d_call: TRBD1
cdr3_nt: TGCGCCAATGACAGGGGGGGGAGGGAGCAGTACTTC
cdr3_aa: CANDRGGREQYF

v_call: TRBV15
clone_size: NA
j_call: TRBJ2-3
d_call: NA
cdr3_nt: TGTGCCACCAGCAGAGACCAGGGCACAGATACGCAGTATTTT
cdr3_aa: CATSRDQGTDTQYF

v_call: TRBV29-1
clone_size: NA
j_call: TRBJ2-3
d_call: NA
cdr3_nt: TGCAGCGTTGAAGGCTCACCTCGGGACTCCAACACAGATACGCAGTATTTT
cdr3_aa: CSVEGSPRDSNTDTQYF

v_call: TRBV6-5
clone_size: NA
j_call: TRBJ2-1
d_call: NA
cdr3_nt: TGTGCCAGCAGTTCCTACGGTGGGCCCTACAATGAGCAGTTCTTC
cdr3_aa: CASSSYGGPYNEQFF

v_call: TRBV7-6
clone_size: NA
j_call: TRBJ2-1
d_call: NA
cdr3_nt: TGTGCCAGCAGCCCCCGGACTACGGGCTCCTACAATGAGCAGTTCTTC
cdr3_aa: CASSPRTTGSYNEQFF